This note documents a single T cell receptor beta chain sequence. Original handling: Reference gene primer amplification yielded estimated nucleated cell counts. Profiling relied on immunoSEQ multiplex PCR, and the TCRdb table lists in-frame clones only, not all of them. V and J calls and clone size are those listed in that table; D and trimming were worked out from the DNA. The sample has under 200,000 clones, around 90% seen once. CDR1 and CDR2 (germline): SGHAT, FQNNGV. The V gene lost 5 bases and the J gene lost 5 bases, with 7 bases spanning the gap. This CDR3 comprises 12 residues. This entry is derived from a study of blood T cell repertoires in COVID-19. As for the study in general: Whether acute or convalescent, the COVID-19 samples came from the United States, Italy and Spain. In each case, the material was cDNA or gDNA derived from T cells, B-cell-depleted T cells, or PBMCs.

V is TRBV11-2 and J is TRBJ2-1; D is uncertain. The sequence was obtained from a man aged 40-55 years with active or convalescent COVID-19. Sequenced: peripheral blood. This chain's CDR3 is CASSQVHNEQFF. DNA of the CDR3: TGTGCCAGCAGCCAGGTCCACAATGAGCAGTTCTTC.